Below are 23 T cell receptor beta chains sequenced from a single sample in a study of shared clonotypes between healthy human individuals. Assay: immunoSEQ multiplex PCR; the TCRdb copy retains only in-frame clones and omits some. The sample lists about 510,000 clones, over 75% occurring once. Material: PBMCs. These receptors all come from a woman aged 40 to 50 in good health. Some clones in this sample may be carry-over from other donors' samples.

J is TRBJ2-7 and V is TRBV27, with D perhaps being TRBD1 or TRBD2 (5 bases each). V lost 5 bases, J lost 2 bases, and 13 bases lay in between. The CDR3 runs to 14 residues. Per the germline V gene, CDR1 is MNHEY and CDR2 is SMNVEV (reference sequence). The CDR3 loop reads CASSLRGAAYEQYF. CDR3 DNA: TGTGCCAGCAGTCTTCGAGGGGCCGCCTACGAGCAGTACTTC.

This clone ranks as medium-sized. Other DNA sequences in the same sample also yield this CDR3. CDR3 protein: CAWSRQIYQETQYF. CDR3 bases: TGTGCCTGGAGCCGACAGATCTACCAAGAGACCCAGTACTTC. V usage is TRBV30 and J usage is TRBJ2-5, with TRBD1 as a possible D gene (5 bases). The CDR3 extends over 14 amino acids. Germline V gene data show CDR1 as GTSNPN and CDR2 as SVGIG (reference sequence). Deletions cut 3 bases from V and 0 bases from J, with 11 bases between.

The rearrangement links TRBV7-3 to TRBJ1-1, with D hard to call. Germline CDR1 reads SGHTA; CDR2 reads FQGTGA. Trimming shortened V by 0 bases and J by 5 bases, and 7 bases separated the two germline ends. The CDR3 runs 13 residues. DNA for the CDR3: TGTGCCAGCAGCTTAACGGTGGGGACTGAAGCTTTCTTT. Its protein product is CASSLTVGTEAFF.

This clone occurred once. The chain employs TRBV6-4 and TRBJ2-2, with D perhaps matching TRBD2 (6 bases). V gave up 4 bases and J gave up 3 bases, with 6 bases separating them. CDR1 MRHNA and CDR2 SNTAGT come from the germline V gene. This CDR3 contains 13 residues. The CDR3 DNA is TGTGCCAGCAGTGCGGGAGACACCGGGGAGCTGTTTTTT. Translation: CASSAGDTGELFF.

This clone was seen once. The chain joins TRBV29-1 to TRBJ2-7, with D possibly being TRBD2 (6 bases). The CDR3 sequence is 13 residues long. In germline, CDR1 is SQVTM, CDR2 ANQGSEA. The germline V and J ends were trimmed by 3 bases and 1 base, with 10 bases remaining between them. CDR3 region: CSVDFGRSYEQYF. CDR3 DNA: TGCAGCGTTGACTTTGGGAGGTCCTACGAGCAGTACTTC.

This clone was detected many times. The sample holds other DNA sequences that translate to the same CDR3. The chain combines TRBV5-4 with TRBJ1-4; D unclear. V lost 1 base and J 5 bases, leaving 6 bases between the germline ends. Germline-derived CDR1 and CDR2 are SGHNT and YYREEE (reference sequence). CDR3 length equals 13 residues. The CDR3 DNA is TGTGCCAGCAGCTTGAAATCCAATGAAAAACTGTTTTTT. Its protein product is CASSLKSNEKLFF.

As to this clone: Other DNA sequences within the sample encode an identical CDR3. The J gene is TRBJ2-7, the V gene TRBV5-4; D may match TRBD1 or TRBD2 (5 bases each). Per the germline V gene, CDR1 is SGHNT and CDR2 is YYREEE (reference sequence). The V gene lost 0 bases and the J gene lost 0 bases, with 7 bases spanning the gap. There are 14 residues in the CDR3. CDR3 loop: CASSLGGVSYEQYF. The CDR3, as DNA: TGTGCCAGCAGCTTGGGAGGGGTCTCCTACGAGCAGTACTTC.

The genes are TRBV28 and TRBJ1-1, with a tentative D call TRBD1 (5 bases). Germline assignment: CDR1 MDHEN and CDR2 SYDVKM. Trimming removed 5 bases from V and 5 bases from J, with 12 bases in between. There are 13 residues in the CDR3. In DNA form, the CDR3 reads TGTGCCAGCAGTCAGGGTCTTGGGACTGAAGCTTTCTTT. This translates into CASSQGLGTEAFF.

This clone was counted between two and nine times. V and J are TRBV29-1 and TRBJ2-2, with a weak D call TRBD1 (5 bases). CDR3 length: 12 residues. Germline loops: CDR1 SQVTM, CDR2 ANQGSEA. V was shortened by 6 bases and J by 9 bases, with 14 bases between the two germline ends. This CDR3 is CSVRGQGWELFF. The CDR3 DNA reads as TGCAGCGTCCGCGGCCAGGGTTGGGAGCTGTTTTTT.

This chain connects TRBV27 to TRBJ2-5, with D possibly TRBD2 on 6 matching bases. CDR1 and CDR2 from the germline V gene are MNHEY and SMNVEV (reference sequence). V gave up 6 bases and J gave up 4 bases, with 9 bases separating them. The CDR3 is 12 residues long. The CDR3 here is CASRRLGETQYF. CDR3 in DNA: TGTGCCAGCAGGAGACTAGGAGAGACCCAGTACTTC.

This chain links TRBV2 with TRBJ1-5; D gene uncertain. With 4 bases removed from V and 0 bases from J, the gap between germline ends came to 7 bases. This CDR3 is 14 amino acids long. Germline CDR1 SNHLY, CDR2 FYNNEI. This CDR3 reads CASSAGNSNQPQHF. The CDR3 DNA follows: TGTGCCAGCAGTGCGGGTAATAGCAATCAGCCCCAGCATTTT.

This CDR3 is CASTREDRSGNTIYF. As DNA, the CDR3 is TGTGCCAGCACACGGGAAGACCGCTCTGGAAACACCATATATTTT. The V gene is TRBV6-1, the J gene TRBJ1-3; D gene ambiguous. Deletions cut 7 bases from V and 0 bases from J, with 13 bases between. The CDR3 contains 15 residues. Germline CDR1 and CDR2: MNHNS and SASEGT.

The CDR3 nucleotides read TGTGCCAGCAGCCAAGTAGGTCTGGCCTCTGGAAACACCATATATTTT. The encoded protein is CASSQVGLASGNTIYF. V gene TRBV4-2 combines with J gene TRBJ1-3; no definite D call. V was trimmed by 1 base and J by 0 bases, leaving 10 bases between them. Germline values: CDR1 LGHNA, CDR2 YNFKEQ. The CDR3 extends over 16 amino acids.

The chain employs TRBV5-1 and TRBJ2-7; 15 bases agree with TRBD2. The V gene's germline CDR1 is SGHRS and CDR2 YFSETQ. V shed 2 bases, J shed 0 bases, and the junction held 6 bases outside the gene matches. There are 18 residues in the CDR3. This CDR3 is CASSFGLAGGPGSYEQYF. The CDR3 DNA is TGCGCCAGCAGCTTTGGACTAGCGGGAGGGCCTGGCTCCTACGAGCAGTACTTC.

The genes are TRBV21-1 and TRBJ2-1; the DNA was not used to check the table's D call, TRBD1. TRBV21-1 has pseudogene status. CDR3 size: 16 residues. The CDR3 reads CASSKGGQTRYNEQFF. CDR3 DNA sequence: TGTGCCAGCAGCAAAGGGGGACAGACCCGCTACAATGAGCAGTTCTTC.

The gene calls are TRBV28 and TRBJ1-1; TRBD1 might be the D (5 bases). V lost 1 base, J lost 4 bases, and 13 bases lay in between. The CDR3 loop spans 15 amino acids. Germline V gene lookup returns CDR1 MDHEN and CDR2 SYDVKM. CDR3 sequence (DNA): TGTGCCAGCAGTTTATATGGCAGGGCTGGCACTGAAGCTTTCTTT. Encoded protein: CASSLYGRAGTEAFF. Combining the CDR3 with reference TRBV28 and TRBJ1-1 gives the whole variable domain DVKVTQSSRYLVKRTGEKVFLECVQDMDHENMFWYRQDPGLGLRLIYFSYDVKMKEKGDIPEGYSVSREKKERFSLILESASTNQTSMYLCASSLYGRAGTEAFFGQGTRLTVV.

This chain joins TRBV18 and TRBJ2-5, with D possibly being TRBD1 (6 bases). The J call could be wrong; TRBJ2-7 is a better fit for the DNA end. CDR1 and CDR2 from the germline V gene are KGHSH and LQKENI. This CDR3 contains 16 residues. The CDR3 nucleotides are TGTGCCAGCTCAGTATCCGGGACAAAAGGGGTGGACGAGCAGTACTTC. Translating gives CASSVSGTKGVDEQYF.

This sequence joins TRBV7-9 and TRBJ2-3; TRBD2 matches at 12 bases. CDR1 and CDR2 from the germline V gene are SEHNR and FQNEAQ (reference sequence). The CDR3 has 15 amino acids. The junction had 6 bases not matched to a gene; V was cut back by 5 bases and J by 6 bases. Here the CDR3 DNA reads TGTGCCAGCAGCAAGACTAGCGGGAGTGAGGATACGCAGTATTTT. Its protein product is CASSKTSGSEDTQYF.

On this clone itself: Other DNA sequences from this sample encode an identical CDR3 as well. V gene TRBV28 combines with J gene TRBJ1-3; D is unresolved. CDR3 size: 12 residues. Trimming took 5 bases from V and 8 from J, leaving 10 bases between them. Germline CDR1 and CDR2: MDHEN and SYDVKM. CDR3 in amino acids: CASSLLRDTIYF. CDR3 in DNA: TGTGCCAGCAGTCTATTGCGGGACACCATATATTTT. The full variable domain, rest sourced from reference TRBV28 and TRBJ1-3, is DVKVTQSSRYLVKRTGEKVFLECVQDMDHENMFWYRQDPGLGLRLIYFSYDVKMKEKGDIPEGYSVSREKKERFSLILESASTNQTSMYLCASSLLRDTIYFGEGSWLTVV.

V usage is TRBV5-4 and J usage is TRBJ2-1; D gene uncertain. The V end was cut by 0 bases, the J end by 6 bases, with 10 bases between. The V gene's germline CDR1 is SGHNT and CDR2 YYREEE (reference sequence). The CDR3 covers 14 residues. The DNA of the CDR3 is TGTGCCAGCAGCTTGGGGGCCCGGGTCAATGAGCAGTTCTTC. Translating gives CASSLGARVNEQFF.

This chain uses TRBV25-1 with TRBJ2-5; possibly TRBD1 or TRBD2 for D (5 bases each). The CDR3 has 14 residues. Per germline, CDR1 MGHDK and CDR2 SYGVNS. Trimming took off 3 bases at V and 5 bases at J, with 13 bases between the two ends. The CDR3 DNA follows: TGTGCCAGCAGTGACCCTAGGGGAGTGGAGACCCAGTACTTC. Its protein product is CASSDPRGVETQYF.

CDR3 sequence: CASSEGRAFTKNIQYF. The CDR3 bases are TGTGCCAGCAGTGAAGGCAGGGCCTTTACCAAAAACATTCAGTACTTC. The chain couples TRBV2 to TRBJ2-4; a weak D match, TRBD1 (5 bases). The germline CDR1 and CDR2 sequences are SNHLY and FYNNEI. There are 16 residues in the CDR3. Deletions cut 1 base from V and 2 bases from J, with 12 bases between.

The rearrangement joins TRBV6-6 to TRBJ2-7, with 11 bases lining up with TRBD2. J lost 4 bases, V lost 6 bases, and 8 bases had no gene match. The germline V gene has CDR1 MNHNY and CDR2 SVGAGI (reference sequence). CDR3 length: 15 amino acids. The CDR3 nucleotides are TGTGCCAGCAGCTATAGCGGGAGGGAAGGTTACGAGCAGTACTTC. It codes for CASSYSGREGYEQYF.